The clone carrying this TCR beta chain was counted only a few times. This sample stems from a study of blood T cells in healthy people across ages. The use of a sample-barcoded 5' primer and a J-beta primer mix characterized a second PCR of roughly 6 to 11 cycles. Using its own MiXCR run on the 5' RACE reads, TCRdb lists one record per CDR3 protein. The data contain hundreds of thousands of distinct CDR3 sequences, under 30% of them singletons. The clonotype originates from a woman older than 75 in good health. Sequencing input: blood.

The CDR3 DNA follows: TGTGCCAGCAGCCAAGAACGGACAGGGGGCACCTATGGCTACACCTTC. Translated, it gives CASSQERTGGTYGYTF. The gene calls are TRBV14 and TRBJ1-2, with 11 bases that match TRBD1. The CDR3 length is 16 residues. CDR1 and CDR2 from the germline V gene are SGHDN and FVKESK. J gave up 4 bases and V 0 bases, and 4 bases lay outside the gene matches.